This T cell receptor (beta chain) was observed in a study of T cells in Graves' hyperthyroidism and ophthalmopathy. This clonotype was recorded at least ten times. The antigen is not known. Ophthalmopathy patients showed a Clinical Activity Score of at least 3, NOSPECS grade of at least 4 and duration under 3 months. Template material for amplifying TCR beta CDR3 regions consisted of RNA transcripts. The HTBI primer set served for first-round RT-PCR of the TCR CDR3. Each CDR3 protein gets one entry after TCRdb re-called the multiplex PCR reads with MiXCR. The sample comprises 250,000 to 350,000 distinct CDR3 sequences, about 20% of which are singletons, and 64% rests with the top ten. General observations from the study: Among thyroid clonotypes expanded above 0.001, most also appeared in blood. Ophthalmopathy was model-predicted a median about 6 months pre-onset.

V lost 4 bases and J 5 bases, leaving 14 bases between the germline ends. The CDR3 has 14 amino acids. Germline V CDR1 and CDR2: SGHNT, YENEEA. Sequencing used blood. The clonotype originates from a young man with Graves' ophthalmopathy. V is TRBV11-3 and J is TRBJ2-5; perhaps TRBD2 as D (6 bases). CDR3 amino acids: CASSSPRGKETQYF. CDR3 in DNA: TGTGCCAGCAGCTCCCCTCGGGGGAAGGAGACCCAGTACTTC.